These 16 T cell receptor beta chains were sequenced from one sample in a study of blood T cell repertoires in COVID-19. Data came from immunoSEQ multiplex PCR; TCRdb stores just in-frame clones and leaves some out. The table shows 300,000 to 350,000 clones, with about 90% occurring only once. The specimen was PBMCs or T cells enriched from blood (not recorded which). Every receptor here comes from a man younger than 45 who had recovered from COVID-19.

This clone has only one observation. V and J are TRBV27 and TRBJ2-7; 10 nucleotides align to TRBD1. This CDR3 has 14 amino acids. The V gene end was trimmed by 3 bases and the J gene end by 3 bases; junction bases not matched to a gene: 2. In germline, CDR1 is MNHEY, CDR2 SMNVEV (reference sequence). CDR3 nucleotides: TGTGCCAGCAGTTTTGGACAGGGGGGCTACGAGCAGTACTTC. Amino acids: CASSFGQGGYEQYF.

The genes are TRBV3-1 (or the pseudogene TRBV3-2) and TRBJ1-3; D remains unclear. CDR3 size: 14 residues. Germline V CDR1 and CDR2: LGHDT, YNNKEL (reference sequence). V was shortened by 5 bases and J by 0 bases, with 8 bases between the two germline ends. DNA of the CDR3: TGTGCCAGCAGCTTCGGGTCCTCTGGAAACACCATATATTTT. Residues: CASSFGSSGNTIYF.

This chain uses TRBV18 with TRBJ1-4, with TRBD1 as a possible D gene (6 bases). This CDR3 region has 15 residues. Trimming removed 5 bases from V and 0 bases from J, with 10 bases in between. Germline V gives CDR1 KGHSH, CDR2 LQKENI. CDR3 loop: CASSSDSATNEKLFF. The CDR3 region has the DNA TGTGCCAGCTCATCGGACAGTGCAACTAATGAAAAACTGTTTTTT.

This clone was recorded once. This chain uses TRBV6-6 with TRBJ2-2, with 10 bases fitting TRBD1. J was trimmed by 5 bases and V by 5 bases; bases with no gene match: 5. From germline, CDR1 is MNHNY and CDR2 SVGAGI (reference sequence). The CDR3 consists of 15 residues. CDR3 amino acids: CASSDRGLLTGELFF. In DNA, the CDR3 is TGTGCCAGCAGTGACAGGGGGCTTTTGACCGGGGAGCTGTTTTTT.

The genes are TRBV19 and TRBJ2-7; possibly TRBD1 for D (5 bases). This CDR3 contains 13 residues. CDR1 is LNHDA and CDR2 is SQIVND in the germline V gene (reference sequence). V was clipped by 6 bases and J by 2 bases, with 11 bases between them. The CDR3 loop is CASSPTGTYEQYF. CDR3 DNA sequence: TGTGCCAGTAGCCCCACAGGAACCTACGAGCAGTACTTC.

The chain recombines TRBV10-3 with TRBJ2-7; 9 bases are shared with TRBD1. CDR1 is ENHRY, CDR2 SYGVKD, per germline. The trim removed 6 bases at V and 6 bases at J, leaving 6 bases unmatched. This CDR3 has 13 residues. CDR3 residues: CAIRGQGGSEQYF. The DNA for the CDR3 is TGTGCCATCAGGGGACAGGGCGGTAGCGAGCAGTACTTC.

The V and J genes are TRBV28 and TRBJ1-2; D perhaps matches TRBD1 (6 bases). The CDR3 is made up of 13 amino acids. Germline lookup yields CDR1 MDHEN and CDR2 SYDVKM. Deletions cut 1 base from V and 3 bases from J, with 6 bases between. CDR3 loop: CASSLSGDYGYTF. CDR3 DNA sequence: TGTGCCAGCAGTTTATCAGGGGACTATGGCTACACCTTC.

J is TRBJ1-1 and V is TRBV6-6; D perhaps matches TRBD1 (6 bases). V shed 7 bases and J shed 13 bases, with 25 bases lying between them. Per germline, CDR1 MNHNY and CDR2 SVGAGI (reference sequence). There are 14 residues in the CDR3. CDR3 loop: CASTRDWGRDKGFF. CDR3 nucleotide sequence: TGTGCCAGCACCCGGGATTGGGGGCGCGATAAAGGTTTCTTT.

The V and J genes are TRBV6-1 and TRBJ1-5; 12 nucleotides match TRBD1. CDR1 is MNHNS and CDR2 is SASEGT in the germline V gene. The CDR3 length is 20 residues. Trimming at V came to 4 bases and at J to 2 bases, leaving 15 bases not matched to a gene. The CDR3 sequence is CASSVLRPGTGGGGNQPQHF. As DNA, the CDR3 is TGTGCCAGCAGTGTCCTTCGTCCCGGGACAGGGGGCGGCGGCAATCAGCCCCAGCATTTT.

The chain carries TRBV27 and TRBJ2-7; a weak D match, TRBD2 (6 bases). Germline V gene data show CDR1 as MNHEY and CDR2 as SMNVEV (reference sequence). The V end lost 5 bases, the J end lost 4 bases, and 9 bases lay between the germline ends. The CDR3 is made up of 12 amino acids. The CDR3 nucleotides are TGTGCCAGCAGTGCGGGGTCATACGAGCAGTACTTC. Amino acids: CASSAGSYEQYF.

This chain connects TRBV9 to TRBJ2-6, with D tentatively TRBD1 (6 bases). The V and J ends lost 4 bases and 0 bases respectively, with 8 bases between them. The length of the CDR3 is 15 residues. CDR1 and CDR2 (germline): SGDLS, YYNGEE. The CDR3 region is CASSPQGSGANVLTF. The DNA of the CDR3 is TGTGCCAGCAGCCCACAGGGCTCTGGGGCCAACGTCCTGACTTTC.

The V call is TRBV19, the J call TRBJ1-5, with D uncertain. Germline-derived CDR1 and CDR2 are LNHDA and SQIVND (reference sequence). This CDR3 spans 16 amino acids. V was pared by 6 bases and J by 4 bases, with 19 bases between. The CDR3 sequence is CASSQIKRPTNQPQHF. The DNA for the CDR3 is TGTGCCAGTAGCCAAATAAAAAGACCGACTAATCAGCCCCAGCATTTT.

The chain employs TRBV7-2 and TRBJ1-6; the D gene is possibly TRBD1 (6 bases). Trimming left V 5 bases short and J 7 bases short, with 15 bases between. CDR3 size: 15 residues. CDR1 and CDR2 (germline): SGHTA, FQGNSA. In DNA form, the CDR3 reads TGTGCCAGCAGCCCTTTTGCAGGGGTGAATTCACCCCTCCACTTT. It codes for CASSPFAGVNSPLHF.

The chain carries TRBV21-1 and TRBJ1-4; TRBD1, the table's D call, lacks a check against the DNA. TRBV21-1 is noted as a pseudogene. The CDR3 covers 19 residues. CDR3 sequence: CASSKAAPGQGLTNEKLFF. The CDR3 DNA sequence: TGTGCCAGCAGCAAAGCGGCCCCCGGACAGGGCCTTACTAATGAAAAACTGTTTTTT.

The chain links TRBV28 to TRBJ1-5; D not certain. V shed 5 bases and J shed 4 bases, with 12 bases lying between them. The CDR3 has 14 amino acids. Germline values: CDR1 MDHEN, CDR2 SYDVKM. The CDR3 nucleotides read TGTGCCAGCAGTATCTACAGCTTTAATCAGCCCCAGCATTTT. This sequence encodes CASSIYSFNQPQHF.

V gene TRBV7-9 combines with J gene TRBJ1-4; 8 nucleotides match TRBD1. Germline V gene lookup returns CDR1 SEHNR and CDR2 FQNEAQ (reference sequence). V shed 5 bases and J 1 base; nucleotides not matched to a gene: 12. CDR3 length equals 18 residues. DNA of the CDR3: TGTGCCAGCAGCCTCGGACAGGGCGGGGTACTAACTAATGAAAAACTGTTTTTT. Its protein product is CASSLGQGGVLTNEKLFF.